This T cell receptor (beta chain) was captured by sequencing in a study of cytomegalovirus exposure and HLA in healthy donors. For the study at large: Assignment to the Caucasian-associated ancestry cluster applied to less than 85% of the roughly 420 genotyped donors. Study-level findings and limits: The study flagged fewer than 200 TCR beta chains as cytomegalovirus-associated.

The PCR had 60 Vbeta and 13 Jbeta primers. Clones were read by immunoSEQ multiplex PCR, and TCRdb kept only the in-frame ones, dropping some. In all, the sample yields around 110,000 clones. Worth noting for this clone: Its antigen remains unknown.

This CDR3 spans 14 amino acids. V was pared by 4 bases and J by 7 bases, with 5 bases of the junction left unmatched. The germline V gene has CDR1 SGHAT and CDR2 FQNNGV. The TCR was taken from a man aged 35-49 years in good health and CMV-seropositive. The sample consisted of PBMCs. This chain connects TRBV11-2 to TRBJ1-5; 9 bases are a match to TRBD1. CDR3 protein: CASSWGQGVQPQHF. The CDR3 nucleotides read TGTGCCAGCAGCTGGGGACAGGGAGTCCAGCCCCAGCATTTT.